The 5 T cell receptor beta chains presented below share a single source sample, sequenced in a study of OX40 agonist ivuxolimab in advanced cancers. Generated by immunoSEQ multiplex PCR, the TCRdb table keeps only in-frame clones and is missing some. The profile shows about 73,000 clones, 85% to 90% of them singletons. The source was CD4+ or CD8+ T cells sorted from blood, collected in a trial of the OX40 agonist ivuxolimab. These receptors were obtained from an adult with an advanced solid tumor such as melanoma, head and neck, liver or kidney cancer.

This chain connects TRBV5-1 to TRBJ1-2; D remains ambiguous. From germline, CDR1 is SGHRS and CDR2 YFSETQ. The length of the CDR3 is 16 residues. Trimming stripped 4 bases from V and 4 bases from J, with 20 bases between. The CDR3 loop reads CASSRNQASAGYGYTF. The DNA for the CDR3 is TGCGCCAGCAGCCGAAATCAGGCCTCGGCAGGCTATGGCTACACCTTC. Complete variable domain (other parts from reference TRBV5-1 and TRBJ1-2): KAGVTQTPRYLIKTRGQQVTLSCSPISGHRSVSWYQQTPGQGLQFLFEYFSETQRNKGNFPGRFSGRQFSNSRSEMNVSTLELGDSALYLCASSRNQASAGYGYTFGSGTRLTVV.

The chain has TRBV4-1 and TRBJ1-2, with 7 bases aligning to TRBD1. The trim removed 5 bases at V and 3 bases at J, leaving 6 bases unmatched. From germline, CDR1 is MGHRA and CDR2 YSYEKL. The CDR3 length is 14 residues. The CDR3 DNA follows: TGCGCCAGCAGCTTCCCTGACAGGGACTATGGCTACACCTTC. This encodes CASSFPDRDYGYTF.

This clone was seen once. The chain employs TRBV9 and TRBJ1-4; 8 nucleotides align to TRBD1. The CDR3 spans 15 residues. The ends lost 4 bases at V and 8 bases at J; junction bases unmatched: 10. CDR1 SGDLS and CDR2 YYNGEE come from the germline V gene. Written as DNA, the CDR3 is TGTGCCAGCAGCCCGACAGGGGCCCGTAGAGAAAAACTGTTTTTT. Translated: CASSPTGARREKLFF.

The DNA of the CDR3 is TGTGCCAGAGACAGTCCAAGCTACAATGAGCAGTTCTTC. It translates to CARDSPSYNEQFF. V is TRBV2 and J is TRBJ2-1, with D tentatively TRBD1 (5 bases). Germline V gene data show CDR1 as SNHLY and CDR2 as FYNNEI. V dropped 9 bases and J dropped 3 bases, with 12 bases sitting between them. This CDR3 is built from 13 residues. Based on the CDR3 plus reference TRBV2 and TRBJ2-1, the full variable domain is EPEVTQTPSHQVTQMGQEVILRCVPISNHLYFYWYRQILGQKVEFLVSFYNNEISEKSEIFDDQFSVERPDGSNFTLKIRSTKLEDSAMYFCARDSPSYNEQFFGPGTRLTVL.

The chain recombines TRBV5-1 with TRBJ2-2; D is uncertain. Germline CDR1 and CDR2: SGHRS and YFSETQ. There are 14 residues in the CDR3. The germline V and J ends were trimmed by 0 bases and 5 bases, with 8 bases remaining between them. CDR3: CASSLEWLTGELFF. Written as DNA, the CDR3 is TGCGCCAGCAGCTTGGAGTGGCTGACCGGGGAGCTGTTTTTT.